This record looks at one T cell receptor (beta chain) sequence and its context. Its target is not known. The data are from a study of cytomegalovirus exposure and HLA in healthy donors. Primers: 60 Vbeta forward and 13 Jbeta reverse. Repertoires were generated with immunoSEQ multiplex PCR, while TCRdb's copy carries only in-frame clones and drops some. The data contain around 130,000 clones, around 83% of them singletons. The CDR3 is made up of 15 amino acids. Unmatched junction bases numbered 6, after V lost 3 bases and J lost 2 bases. Per germline, CDR1 SGHDT and CDR2 YYEEEE. Though nominally healthy at sampling, donors likely had unrecorded immune exposures. Findings and limits, study-wide: It was likely that a cluster of highly shared sequence variants was a sequencing artifact. The authors listed 180 or so TCR beta chains as cytomegalovirus-associated. In a later analysis, an Asian-associated ancestry cluster reportedly showed fewer N-insertions than the roughly 730-donor mean.

The source material was PBMCs. The TCR was taken from a woman under 30 in good health and CMV-seropositive. The chain carries TRBV5-6 and TRBJ2-7; 9 bases are shared with TRBD1. CDR3 amino acids: CASSSGTGPPYEQYF. CDR3 in DNA: TGTGCCAGCAGCTCGGGGACAGGGCCTCCCTACGAGCAGTACTTC.